This TCR beta chain was identified in a study of long-term antiretroviral therapy in people with HIV. Study-wide results and caveats: There were no data on ART adherence, viral resistance or therapy changes, a gap that limits inferences about post-ART repertoire changes.

At minimum, one pre-ART and two post-ART PBMC samples were obtained from each donor. Specimens held about 0.85-11 million cryopreserved PBMC prior to DNA extraction. They ran version v3.0 of the immunoSEQ assay at survey level. Sequencing targeted about 35,000-50,000 T-cell genomes per sample. The protocol was immunoSEQ multiplex PCR, while the TCRdb copy is restricted to in-frame clones and leaves out a portion. Among fewer than 20,000 clones listed, around 73% were seen once. This clone was detected only a few times. No antigen is known for it. The CDR3 covers 13 residues. Germline loops: CDR1 MDHEN, CDR2 SYDVKM. The V end was cut by 5 bases, the J end by 2 bases, with 7 bases between.

The input for sequencing was unsorted PBMCs, taken 0.3 years after starting antiretroviral therapy. V and J are TRBV28 and TRBJ1-5; unclear D gene. The TCR was taken from a woman in her forties or fifties with HIV. The CDR3 region has the DNA TGTGCCAGCAGTAACTCCGGCAATCAGCCCCAGCATTTT. Its protein is CASSNSGNQPQHF.